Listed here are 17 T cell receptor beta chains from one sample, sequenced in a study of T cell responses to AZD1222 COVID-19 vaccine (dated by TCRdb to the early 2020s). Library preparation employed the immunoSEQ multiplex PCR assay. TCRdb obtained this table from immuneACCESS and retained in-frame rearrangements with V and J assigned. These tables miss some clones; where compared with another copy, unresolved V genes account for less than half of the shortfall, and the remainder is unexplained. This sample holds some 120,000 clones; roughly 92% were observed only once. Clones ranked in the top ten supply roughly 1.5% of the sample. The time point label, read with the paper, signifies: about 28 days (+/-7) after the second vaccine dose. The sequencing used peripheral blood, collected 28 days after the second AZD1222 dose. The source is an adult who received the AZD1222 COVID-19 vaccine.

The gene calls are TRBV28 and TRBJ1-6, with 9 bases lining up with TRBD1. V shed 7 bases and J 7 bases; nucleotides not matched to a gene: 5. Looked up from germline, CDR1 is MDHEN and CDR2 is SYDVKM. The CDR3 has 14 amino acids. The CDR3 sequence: CASNHRGLNSPLHF. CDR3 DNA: TGTGCCAGCAACCACAGGGGGCTGAATTCACCCCTCCACTTT.

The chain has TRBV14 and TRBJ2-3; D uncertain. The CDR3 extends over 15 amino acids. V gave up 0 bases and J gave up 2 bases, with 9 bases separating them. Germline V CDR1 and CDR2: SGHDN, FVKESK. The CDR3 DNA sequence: TGTGCCAGCAGCCAAGAGAACGAATACACAGATACGCAGTATTTT. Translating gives CASSQENEYTDTQYF.

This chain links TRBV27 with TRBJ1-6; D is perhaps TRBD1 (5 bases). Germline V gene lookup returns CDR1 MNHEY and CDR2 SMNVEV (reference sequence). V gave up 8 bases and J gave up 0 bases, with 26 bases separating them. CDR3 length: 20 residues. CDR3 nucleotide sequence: TGTGCCAGCCGACTATCGGGACTTCTCAATAGGAGCTCCTATAATTCACCCCTCCACTTT. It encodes CASRLSGLLNRSSYNSPLHF.

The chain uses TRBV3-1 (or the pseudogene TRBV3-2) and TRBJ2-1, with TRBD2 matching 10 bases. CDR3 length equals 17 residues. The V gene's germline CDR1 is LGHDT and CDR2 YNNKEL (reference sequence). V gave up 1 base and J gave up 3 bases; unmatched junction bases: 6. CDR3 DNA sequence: TGTGCCAGCAGCCAAGCCCAAGGACTAGCGGACTACAATGAGCAGTTCTTC. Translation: CASSQAQGLADYNEQFF.

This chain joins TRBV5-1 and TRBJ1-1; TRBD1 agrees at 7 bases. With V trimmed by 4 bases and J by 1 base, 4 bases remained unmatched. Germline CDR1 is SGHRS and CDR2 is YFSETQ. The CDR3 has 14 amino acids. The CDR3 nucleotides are TGCGCCAGCAGCCCCGGACAGGCGAACACTGAAGCTTTCTTT. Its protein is CASSPGQANTEAFF.

CDR3 loop: CASSQLGTDNQPQHF. DNA for the CDR3: TGTGCCAGCAGCCAGTTAGGGACAGACAATCAGCCCCAGCATTTT. The chain uses TRBV6-5 and TRBJ1-5; 7 nucleotides align to TRBD1. Trimming took 6 bases from V and 3 from J; bases not matched to a gene: 8. From germline, CDR1 is MNHEY and CDR2 SVGAGI. This CDR3 comprises 15 residues.

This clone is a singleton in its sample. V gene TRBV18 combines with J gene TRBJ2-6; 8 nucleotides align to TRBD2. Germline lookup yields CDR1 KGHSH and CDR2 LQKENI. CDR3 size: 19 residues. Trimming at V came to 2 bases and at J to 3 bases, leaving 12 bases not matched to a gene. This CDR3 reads CASSPRFREGLSGANVLTF. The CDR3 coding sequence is TGTGCCAGCTCACCAAGGTTTCGGGAGGGCCTAAGTGGGGCCAACGTCCTGACTTTC.

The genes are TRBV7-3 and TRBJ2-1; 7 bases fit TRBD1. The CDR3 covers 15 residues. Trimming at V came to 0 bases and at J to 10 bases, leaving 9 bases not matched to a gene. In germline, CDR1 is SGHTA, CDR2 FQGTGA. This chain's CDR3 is CASSLTRSPGGEQFF. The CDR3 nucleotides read TGTGCCAGCAGCTTAACCCGGTCACCAGGGGGAGAGCAGTTCTTC.

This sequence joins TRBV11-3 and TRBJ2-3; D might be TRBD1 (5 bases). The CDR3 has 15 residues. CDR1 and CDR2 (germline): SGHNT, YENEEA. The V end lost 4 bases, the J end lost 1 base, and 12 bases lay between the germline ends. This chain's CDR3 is CASSSGAARTDTQYF. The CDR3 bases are TGTGCCAGCAGCTCTGGGGCGGCCCGCACAGATACGCAGTATTTT.

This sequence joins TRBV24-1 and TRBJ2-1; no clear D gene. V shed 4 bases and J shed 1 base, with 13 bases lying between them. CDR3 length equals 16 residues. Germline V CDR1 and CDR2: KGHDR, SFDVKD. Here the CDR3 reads CATSDPRVGSYNEQFF. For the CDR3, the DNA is TGTGCCACCAGTGACCCTAGAGTTGGGTCCTACAATGAGCAGTTCTTC.

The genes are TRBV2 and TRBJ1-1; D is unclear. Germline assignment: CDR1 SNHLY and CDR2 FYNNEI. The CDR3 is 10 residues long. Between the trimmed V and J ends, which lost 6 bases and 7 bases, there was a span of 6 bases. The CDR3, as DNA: TGTGCCAGCAGGACCCATGAAGCTTTCTTT. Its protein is CASRTHEAFF.

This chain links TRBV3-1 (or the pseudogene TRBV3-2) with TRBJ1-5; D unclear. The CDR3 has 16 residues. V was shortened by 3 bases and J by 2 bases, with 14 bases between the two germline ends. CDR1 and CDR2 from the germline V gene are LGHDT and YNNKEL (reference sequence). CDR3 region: CASSQRAGVGNQPQHF. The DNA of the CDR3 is TGTGCCAGCAGCCAGCGGGCAGGTGTTGGCAATCAGCCCCAGCATTTT.

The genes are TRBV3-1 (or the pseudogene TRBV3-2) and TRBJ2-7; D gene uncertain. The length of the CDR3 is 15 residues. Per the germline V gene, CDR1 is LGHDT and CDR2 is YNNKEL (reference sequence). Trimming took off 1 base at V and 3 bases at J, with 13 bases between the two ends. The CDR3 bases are TGTGCCAGCAGCCAAGTGGCTGCTGTGAACTACGAGCAGTACTTC. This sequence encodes CASSQVAAVNYEQYF.

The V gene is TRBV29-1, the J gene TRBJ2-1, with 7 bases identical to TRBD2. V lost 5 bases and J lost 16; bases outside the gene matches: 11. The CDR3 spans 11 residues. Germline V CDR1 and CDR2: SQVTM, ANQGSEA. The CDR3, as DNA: TGCAGCGTTCCCGGGGGTGGACTAGTATTCTTC. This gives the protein CSVPGGGLVFF.

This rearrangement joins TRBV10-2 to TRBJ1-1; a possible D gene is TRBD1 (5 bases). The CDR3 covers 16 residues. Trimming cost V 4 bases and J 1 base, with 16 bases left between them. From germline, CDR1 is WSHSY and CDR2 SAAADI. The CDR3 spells CASSVSRGEGNTEAFF. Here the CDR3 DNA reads TGCGCCAGCAGTGTGAGTAGGGGCGAGGGGAACACTGAAGCTTTCTTT.

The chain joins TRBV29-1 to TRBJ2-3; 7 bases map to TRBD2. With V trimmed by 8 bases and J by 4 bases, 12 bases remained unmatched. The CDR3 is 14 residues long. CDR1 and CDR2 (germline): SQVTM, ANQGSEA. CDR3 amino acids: CSLRRGLLPDTQYF. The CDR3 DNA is TGCAGCCTCCGTAGGGGACTACTCCCAGATACGCAGTATTTT.

DNA of the CDR3: TGTGCCAGCACGGAAGTTGCTAGCGGGAGTCCTAGCACAGATACGCAGTATTTT. Protein product: CASTEVASGSPSTDTQYF. This chain connects TRBV4-2 to TRBJ2-3, with TRBD2 matching over 10 bases. The junction had 13 bases not matched to a gene; V was cut back by 7 bases and J by 0 bases. The germline gives CDR1 LGHNA, CDR2 YNFKEQ. The CDR3 consists of 18 residues.